Detailed here is one T cell receptor beta chain. The antigen is not known. CDR3 length equals 13 residues. Germline V gene lookup returns CDR1 MNHNS and CDR2 SASEGT. The ends were cut back, 0 bases at V and 8 bases at J, with 10 bases in the middle. Assay used: immunoSEQ multiplex PCR; TCRdb lists only in-frame clones, some missing. The sample includes 110,000 to 150,000 clones, approximately 90% of them seen just once. The sample belongs to a study of T cell responses to AZD1222 COVID-19 vaccine. Study findings and constraints: There were mostly white British donors and more females than males, and clonal diversity was possibly underestimated.

This TCR was recovered from an adult who received the AZD1222 COVID-19 vaccine. This chain joins TRBV6-1 and TRBJ1-2; the D is unclear. The material sequenced was peripheral blood, taken 28 days after the second AZD1222 dose. This CDR3 reads CASSEALVNGYTF. The CDR3 DNA reads TGTGCCAGCAGTGAAGCGCTGGTCAACGGCTACACCTTC.